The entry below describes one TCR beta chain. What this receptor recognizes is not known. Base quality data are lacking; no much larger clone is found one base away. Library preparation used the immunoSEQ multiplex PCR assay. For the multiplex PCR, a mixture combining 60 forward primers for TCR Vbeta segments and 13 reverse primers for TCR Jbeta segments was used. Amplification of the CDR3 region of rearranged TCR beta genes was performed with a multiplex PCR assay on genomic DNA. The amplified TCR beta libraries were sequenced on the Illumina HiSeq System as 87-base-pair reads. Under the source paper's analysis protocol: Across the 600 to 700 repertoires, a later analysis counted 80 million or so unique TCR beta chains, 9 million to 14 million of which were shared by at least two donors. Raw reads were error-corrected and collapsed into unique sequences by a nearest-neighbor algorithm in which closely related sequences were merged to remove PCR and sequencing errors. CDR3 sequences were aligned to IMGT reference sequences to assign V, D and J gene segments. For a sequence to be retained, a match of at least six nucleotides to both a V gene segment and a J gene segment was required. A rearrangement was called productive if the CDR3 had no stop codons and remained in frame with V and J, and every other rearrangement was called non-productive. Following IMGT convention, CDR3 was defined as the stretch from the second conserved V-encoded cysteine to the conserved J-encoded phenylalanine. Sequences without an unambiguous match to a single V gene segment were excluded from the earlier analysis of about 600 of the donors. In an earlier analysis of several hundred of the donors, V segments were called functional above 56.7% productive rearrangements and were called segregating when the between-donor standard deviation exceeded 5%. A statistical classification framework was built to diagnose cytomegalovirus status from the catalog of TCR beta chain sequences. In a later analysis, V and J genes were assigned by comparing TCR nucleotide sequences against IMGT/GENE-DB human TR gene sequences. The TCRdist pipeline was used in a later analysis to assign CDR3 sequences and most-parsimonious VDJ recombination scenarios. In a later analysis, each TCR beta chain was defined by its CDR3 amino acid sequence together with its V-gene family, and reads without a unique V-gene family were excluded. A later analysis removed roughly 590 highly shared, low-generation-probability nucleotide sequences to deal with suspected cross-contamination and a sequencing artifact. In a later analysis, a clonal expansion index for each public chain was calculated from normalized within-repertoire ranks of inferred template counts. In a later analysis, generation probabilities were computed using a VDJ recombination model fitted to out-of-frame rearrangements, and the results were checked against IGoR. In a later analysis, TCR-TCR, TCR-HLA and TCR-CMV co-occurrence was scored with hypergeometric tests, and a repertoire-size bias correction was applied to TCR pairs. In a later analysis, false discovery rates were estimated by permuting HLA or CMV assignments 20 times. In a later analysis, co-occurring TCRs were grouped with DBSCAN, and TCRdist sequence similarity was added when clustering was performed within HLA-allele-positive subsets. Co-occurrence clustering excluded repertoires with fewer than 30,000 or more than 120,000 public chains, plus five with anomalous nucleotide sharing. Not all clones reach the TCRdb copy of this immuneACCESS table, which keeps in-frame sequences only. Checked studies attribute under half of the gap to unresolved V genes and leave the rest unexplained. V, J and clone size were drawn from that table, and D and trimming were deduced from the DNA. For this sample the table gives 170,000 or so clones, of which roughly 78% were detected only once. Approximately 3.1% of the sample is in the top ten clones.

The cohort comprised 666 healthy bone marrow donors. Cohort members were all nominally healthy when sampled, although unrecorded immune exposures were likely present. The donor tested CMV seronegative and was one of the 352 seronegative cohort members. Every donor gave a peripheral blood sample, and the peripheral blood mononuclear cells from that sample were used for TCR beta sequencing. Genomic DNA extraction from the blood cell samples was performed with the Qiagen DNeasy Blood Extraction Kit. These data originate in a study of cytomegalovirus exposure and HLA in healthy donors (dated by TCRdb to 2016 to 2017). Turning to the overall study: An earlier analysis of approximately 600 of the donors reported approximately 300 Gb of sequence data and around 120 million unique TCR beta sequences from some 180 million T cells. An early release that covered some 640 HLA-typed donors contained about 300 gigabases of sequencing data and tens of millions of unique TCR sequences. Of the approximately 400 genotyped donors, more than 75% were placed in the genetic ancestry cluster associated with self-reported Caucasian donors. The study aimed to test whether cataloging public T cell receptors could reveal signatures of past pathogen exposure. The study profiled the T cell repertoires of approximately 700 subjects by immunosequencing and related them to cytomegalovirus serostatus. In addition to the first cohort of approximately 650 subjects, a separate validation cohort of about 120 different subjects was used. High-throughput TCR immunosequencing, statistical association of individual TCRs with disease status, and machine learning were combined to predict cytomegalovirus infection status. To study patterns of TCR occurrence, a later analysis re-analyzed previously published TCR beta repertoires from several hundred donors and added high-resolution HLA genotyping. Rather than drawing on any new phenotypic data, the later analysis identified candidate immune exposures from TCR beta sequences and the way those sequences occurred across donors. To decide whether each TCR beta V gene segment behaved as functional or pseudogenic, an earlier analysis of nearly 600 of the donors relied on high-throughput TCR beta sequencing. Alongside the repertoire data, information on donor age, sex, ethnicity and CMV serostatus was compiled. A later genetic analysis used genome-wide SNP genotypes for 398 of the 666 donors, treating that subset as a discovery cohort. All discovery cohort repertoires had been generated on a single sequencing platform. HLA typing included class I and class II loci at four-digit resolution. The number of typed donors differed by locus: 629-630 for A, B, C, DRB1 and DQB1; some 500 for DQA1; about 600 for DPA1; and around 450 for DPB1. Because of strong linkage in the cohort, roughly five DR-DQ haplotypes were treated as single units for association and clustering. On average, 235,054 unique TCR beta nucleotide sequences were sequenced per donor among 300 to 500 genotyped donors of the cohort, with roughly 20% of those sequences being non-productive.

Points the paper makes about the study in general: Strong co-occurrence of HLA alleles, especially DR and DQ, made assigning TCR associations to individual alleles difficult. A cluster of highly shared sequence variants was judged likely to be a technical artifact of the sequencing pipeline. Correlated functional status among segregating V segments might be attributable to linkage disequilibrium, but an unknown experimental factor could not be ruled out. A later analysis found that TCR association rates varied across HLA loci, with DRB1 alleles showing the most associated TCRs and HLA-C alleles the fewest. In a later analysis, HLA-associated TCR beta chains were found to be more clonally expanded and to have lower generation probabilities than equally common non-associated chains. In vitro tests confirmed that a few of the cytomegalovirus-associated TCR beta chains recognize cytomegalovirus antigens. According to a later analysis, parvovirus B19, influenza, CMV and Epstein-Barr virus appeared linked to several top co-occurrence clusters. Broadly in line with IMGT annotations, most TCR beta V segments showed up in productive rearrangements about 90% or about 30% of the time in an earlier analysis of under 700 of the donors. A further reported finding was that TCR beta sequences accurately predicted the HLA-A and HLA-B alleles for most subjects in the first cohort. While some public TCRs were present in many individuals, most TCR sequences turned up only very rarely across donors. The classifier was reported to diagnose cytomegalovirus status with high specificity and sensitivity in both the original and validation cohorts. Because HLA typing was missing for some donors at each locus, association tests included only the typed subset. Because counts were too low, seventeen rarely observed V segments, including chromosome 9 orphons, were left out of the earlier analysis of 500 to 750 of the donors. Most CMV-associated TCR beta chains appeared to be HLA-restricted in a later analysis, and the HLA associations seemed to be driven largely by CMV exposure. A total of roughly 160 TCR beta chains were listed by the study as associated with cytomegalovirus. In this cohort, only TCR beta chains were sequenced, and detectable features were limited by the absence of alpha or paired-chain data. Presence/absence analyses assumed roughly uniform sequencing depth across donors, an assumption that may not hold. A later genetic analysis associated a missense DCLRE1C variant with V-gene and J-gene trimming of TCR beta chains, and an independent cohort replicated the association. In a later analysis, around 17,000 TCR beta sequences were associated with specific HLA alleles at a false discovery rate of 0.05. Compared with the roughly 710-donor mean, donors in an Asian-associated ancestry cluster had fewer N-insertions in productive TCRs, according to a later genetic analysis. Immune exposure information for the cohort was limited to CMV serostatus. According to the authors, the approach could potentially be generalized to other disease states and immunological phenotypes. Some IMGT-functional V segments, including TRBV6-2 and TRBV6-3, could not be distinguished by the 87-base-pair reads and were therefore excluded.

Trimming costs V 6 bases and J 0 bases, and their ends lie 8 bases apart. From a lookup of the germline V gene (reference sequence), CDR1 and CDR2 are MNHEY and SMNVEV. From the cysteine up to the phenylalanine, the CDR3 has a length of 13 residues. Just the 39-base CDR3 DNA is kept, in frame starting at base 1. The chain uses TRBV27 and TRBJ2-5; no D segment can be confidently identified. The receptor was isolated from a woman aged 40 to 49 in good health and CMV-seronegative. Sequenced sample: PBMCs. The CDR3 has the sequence CASSPVYQETQYF. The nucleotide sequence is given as TGTGCCAGCAGCCCGGTTTACCAAGAGACCCAGTACTTC.